This entry lists 21 T cell receptor beta chains sequenced from one sample in a study of T cells in Graves' hyperthyroidism and ophthalmopathy. From RNA transcripts, TCR beta CDR3 regions were amplified. Carried out on the TCR CDR3, a first-round RT-PCR used the HTBI primer set. TCRdb used MiXCR to reprocess the multiplex PCR reads, holding one entry per CDR3 protein. In the table there are around 600,000 distinct CDR3 sequences, about 15% of which are singletons. Sequencing used blood. Source of these receptors: a woman between 50 and 59 years old with Graves' ophthalmopathy.

This clonotype was recorded at least ten times. The J gene is TRBJ1-2, the V gene TRBV7-2; 10 bases line up with TRBD1. This CDR3 is 13 amino acids long. The V gene's germline CDR1 is SGHTA and CDR2 FQGNSA. V was clipped by 5 bases and J by 11 bases; unmatched bases: 8. CDR3: CASSDDRGPSYTF. CDR3 sequence (DNA): TGTGCCAGCAGCGACGACAGGGGGCCTTCTTACACCTTC. Based on the CDR3 plus reference TRBV7-2 and TRBJ1-2, the full variable domain is GAGVSQSPSNKVTEKGKDVELRCDPISGHTALYWYRQSLGQGLEFLIYFQGNSAPDKSGLPSDRFSAERTGGSVSTLTIQRTQQEDSAVYLCASSDDRGPSYTFGSGTRLTVV.

This clonotype was counted only a few times. The rearrangement joins TRBV19 to TRBJ2-1; 14 bases are a match to TRBD2. The V gene end was trimmed by 5 bases and the J gene end by 5 bases; junction bases not matched to a gene: 11. The germline V gene encodes CDR1 LNHDA and CDR2 SQIVND (reference sequence). This CDR3 region has 18 residues. The CDR3 region has the DNA TGTGCCAGTAGTCCGGGACTAGCGGGAGTCCCGCCCCACAATGAGCAGTTCTTC. Translated, it gives CASSPGLAGVPPHNEQFF.

This clonotype was observed many times. The CDR3 DNA is TGTGCCAGCAGTTTAGAAGCGGGAGTAAACACCGGGGAGCTGTTTTTT. This codes for CASSLEAGVNTGELFF. The genes are TRBV27 and TRBJ2-2; 8 positions agree with TRBD2. After removal of 2 bases from V and 2 bases from J, the junction contained 4 bases not matched to a gene. Germline loops: CDR1 MNHEY, CDR2 SMNVEV (reference sequence). The CDR3 has 16 residues.

This clonotype showed up just a few times. V and J are TRBV6-1 and TRBJ1-2; D gene ambiguous. Looked up from germline, CDR1 is MNHNS and CDR2 is SASEGT. Trimming left V 6 bases short and J 4 bases short, with 12 bases between. The CDR3 totals 13 residues. The CDR3 spells CASRIGITYGYTF. The CDR3 nucleotides are TGTGCCAGCAGAATAGGGATCACCTATGGCTACACCTTC.

CDR3 amino acids: CASSPLRDRGKDTEAFF. The CDR3 coding sequence is TGTGCCAGCAGCCCCCTGAGGGACAGGGGGAAAGACACTGAAGCTTTCTTT. V gene TRBV7-3 combines with J gene TRBJ1-1; 11 bases line up with TRBD1. With 5 bases clipped from V and 3 bases from J, the junction kept 11 bases outside the gene matches. The CDR3 loop spans 17 amino acids. Germline CDR1 and CDR2: SGHTA and FQGTGA.

This clonotype was counted many times. The J gene is TRBJ1-1, the V gene TRBV7-8; TRBD1 is a possible D gene (6 bases). Germline CDR1 and CDR2: SGHVS and FQNEAQ. The CDR3 sequence is 15 residues long. With 1 base removed from V and 3 bases from J, the gap between germline ends came to 12 bases. CDR3 amino acids: CASSLEYRGHTEAFF. CDR3 sequence (DNA): TGTGCCAGCAGCTTAGAGTATCGGGGGCACACTGAAGCTTTCTTT.

The gene calls are TRBV11-2 and TRBJ1-2; D is possibly TRBD1 (6 bases). Germline V gene data show CDR1 as SGHAT and CDR2 as FQNNGV. CDR3 length equals 14 residues. Trimming removed 5 bases from V and 4 bases from J, with 14 bases in between. The CDR3, as DNA: TGTGCCAGCAGCCCCTCCTTAGGGGGCTATGGCTACACCTTC. This gives the protein CASSPSLGGYGYTF.

This chain uses TRBV15 with TRBJ2-5; 8 bases line up with TRBD2. Germline assignment: CDR1 LNHNV and CDR2 YYDKDF (reference sequence). The length of the CDR3 is 17 residues. Losses at the gene ends were 1 base for V and 4 bases for J; bases not matched to a gene: 11. The CDR3 loop is CATSRVDSGSTRETQYF. CDR3 nucleotides: TGTGCCACCAGCAGAGTAGACAGCGGGAGTACGAGAGAGACCCAGTACTTC.

This chain connects TRBV5-8 to TRBJ2-2; D remains ambiguous. Trimming pared 4 bases from V and 0 bases from J, leaving 10 bases between. This CDR3 is 15 amino acids long. Germline CDR1 is SGHTS and CDR2 is YDEGEE. Written as DNA, the CDR3 is TGTGCCAGCAGCCCGGAGCATTCGAACACCGGGGAGCTGTTTTTT. Protein: CASSPEHSNTGELFF. Together with reference TRBV5-8 and TRBJ2-2, the CDR3 gives the full variable domain: EAGVTQSPTHLIKTRGQQATLRCSPISGHTSVYWYQQALGLGLQFLLWYDEGEERNRGNFPPRFSGRQFPNYSSELNVNALELEDSALYLCASSPEHSNTGELFFGEGSRLTVL.

The table lists this clonotype with many counts. V usage is TRBV7-2 and J usage is TRBJ1-1; tentative D call: TRBD1 (5 bases). Trimming removed 4 bases from V and 6 bases from J, with 12 bases in between. The length of the CDR3 is 13 residues. Germline values: CDR1 SGHTA, CDR2 FQGNSA. The CDR3 coding sequence is TGTGCCAGCAGCTCGGGGGGGGTTGCTGAAGCTTTCTTT. Translating it yields CASSSGGVAEAFF.

Only a few counts were recorded for this clonotype. This chain uses TRBV4-2 with TRBJ2-1, with 14 bases identical to TRBD2. The CDR3 has 19 residues. Germline V gene lookup returns CDR1 LGHNA and CDR2 YNFKEQ. V shed 1 base, J shed 0 bases, and the junction held 5 bases outside the gene matches. CDR3 sequence: CASSQGTSGRSSSYNEQFF. The DNA for the CDR3 is TGTGCCAGCAGCCAAGGGACTAGCGGGAGGTCTAGCTCCTACAATGAGCAGTTCTTC.

The chain combines TRBV20-1 with TRBJ2-3; possible D gene TRBD2, 5 bases. The CDR3 has 14 residues. Germline V gives CDR1 DFQATT, CDR2 SNEGSKA (reference sequence). V lost 0 bases to trimming and J lost 3 bases, with 10 bases between them. The CDR3 loop reads CSARDSRGTDTQYF. The DNA for the CDR3 is TGCAGTGCTAGAGATAGTAGAGGGACAGATACGCAGTATTTT.

In this sample, this clonotype turned up many times. This chain uses TRBV7-2 with TRBJ2-7, with TRBD1 identical over 8 bases. CDR1 and CDR2 (germline): SGHTA, FQGNSA. V shed 1 base, J shed 3 bases, and the junction held 11 bases outside the gene matches. The CDR3 covers 17 residues. In DNA form, the CDR3 reads TGTGCCAGCAGCTTAGAATTGACCCCCGGGACAGGCTACGAGCAGTACTTC. This sequence encodes CASSLELTPGTGYEQYF.

Ten or more counts support this clonotype. This chain joins TRBV20-1 and TRBJ2-7, with D tentatively TRBD2 (5 bases). The CDR3 contains 15 residues. Germline CDR1 is DFQATT and CDR2 is SNEGSKA (reference sequence). Trimming removed 4 bases from V and 2 bases from J, with 18 bases in between. The CDR3 nucleotides read TGCAGTGCTATGGGCCCCCGGGGTGCGGCCTACGAGCAGTACTTC. Its translation is CSAMGPRGAAYEQYF.

This clonotype was seen at least ten times. The rearrangement uses TRBV20-1 and TRBJ2-1, with 10 positions matching TRBD2. Germline V lookup: CDR1 DFQATT, CDR2 SNEGSKA (reference sequence). The junction had 8 bases not matched to a gene; V was cut back by 0 bases and J by 0 bases. This CDR3 has 18 residues. The CDR3: CSARDIAGGFLSYNEQFF. The CDR3 DNA is TGCAGTGCTAGAGATATAGCGGGAGGCTTCCTCTCCTACAATGAGCAGTTCTTC.

This chain uses TRBV27 with TRBJ2-2; TRBD1 matches 7 bases. CDR3 length: 18 amino acids. After removal of 5 bases from V and 3 bases from J, the junction contained 15 bases not matched to a gene. CDR1 MNHEY and CDR2 SMNVEV come from the germline V gene (reference sequence). CDR3 nucleotides: TGTGCCAGCAGTGTCATCGACAGGGTTGGCTCGCACACCGGGGAGCTGTTTTTT. Protein product: CASSVIDRVGSHTGELFF.

This clonotype turned up a few times. This chain connects TRBV28 to TRBJ2-2; no clear D. V was trimmed by 5 bases and J by 3 bases, leaving 7 bases between them. This CDR3 is built from 13 residues. Germline CDR1 reads MDHEN; CDR2 reads SYDVKM. CDR3: CASSIHYTGELFF. The CDR3 nucleotides read TGTGCCAGCAGTATCCATTACACCGGGGAGCTGTTTTTT.

This clonotype occurred a few times. This rearrangement joins TRBV7-9 to TRBJ2-5; D not resolved. Trimming removed 3 bases from V and 2 bases from J, with 10 bases in between. Germline CDR1 SEHNR, CDR2 FQNEAQ (reference sequence). The CDR3 contains 14 residues. This chain's CDR3 is CASSFMDRQETQYF. The CDR3, as DNA: TGTGCCAGCAGCTTCATGGATAGACAAGAGACCCAGTACTTC.

This clonotype was counted many times. The V call is TRBV7-2, the J call TRBJ2-7, with TRBD2 matching 10 bases. The CDR3 is 15 amino acids. Germline loops: CDR1 SGHTA, CDR2 FQGNSA. J gave up 1 base and V 3 bases, and 3 bases lay outside the gene matches. The CDR3 DNA follows: TGTGCCAGCAGCTTCGGACTAGCGGCTTCCTACGAGCAGTACTTC. This sequence encodes CASSFGLAASYEQYF.

This clonotype has ten or more counts. The chain is built from TRBV15 and TRBJ1-1; D gene ambiguous. Germline values: CDR1 LNHNV, CDR2 YYDKDF (reference sequence). V was clipped by 3 bases and J by 0 bases, with 8 bases between them. This CDR3 spans 14 amino acids. The CDR3, as DNA: TGTGCCACCAGCAGTCGTATTATGAACACTGAAGCTTTCTTT. This sequence encodes CATSSRIMNTEAFF. Looking up the rest from reference TRBV15 and TRBJ1-1 gives the full variable domain: DAMVIQNPRYQVTQFGKPVTLSCSQTLNHNVMYWYQQKSSQAPKLLFHYYDKDFNNEADTPDNFQSRRPNTSFCFLDIRSPGLGDTAMYLCATSSRIMNTEAFFGQGTRLTVV.

The chain is built from TRBV19 and TRBJ1-5; TRBD1 matches at 7 bases. With V trimmed by 7 bases and J by 1 base, 7 bases remained unmatched. The CDR3 is made up of 15 amino acids. The V gene's germline CDR1 is LNHDA and CDR2 SQIVND (reference sequence). CDR3 residues: CASKTGLVSNQPQHF. The CDR3 DNA reads TGTGCCAGTAAGACAGGGTTAGTCAGCAATCAGCCCCAGCATTTT.